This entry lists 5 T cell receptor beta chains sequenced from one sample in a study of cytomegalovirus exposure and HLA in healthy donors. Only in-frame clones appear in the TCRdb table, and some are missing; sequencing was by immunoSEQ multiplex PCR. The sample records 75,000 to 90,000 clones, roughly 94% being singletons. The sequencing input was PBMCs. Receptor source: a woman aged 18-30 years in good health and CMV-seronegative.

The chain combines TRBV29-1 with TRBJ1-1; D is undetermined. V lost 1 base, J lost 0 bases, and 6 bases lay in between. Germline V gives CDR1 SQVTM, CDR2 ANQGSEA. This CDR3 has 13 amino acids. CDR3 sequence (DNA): TGCAGCGTTGAAGGCCGAGTGAACACTGAAGCTTTCTTT. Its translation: CSVEGRVNTEAFF. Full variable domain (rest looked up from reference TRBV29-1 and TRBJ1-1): SAVISQKPSRDICQRGTSLTIQCQVDSQVTMMFWYRQQPGQSLTLIATANQGSEATYESGFVIDKFPISRPNLTFSTLTVSNMSPEDSSIYLCSVEGRVNTEAFFGQGTRLTVV.

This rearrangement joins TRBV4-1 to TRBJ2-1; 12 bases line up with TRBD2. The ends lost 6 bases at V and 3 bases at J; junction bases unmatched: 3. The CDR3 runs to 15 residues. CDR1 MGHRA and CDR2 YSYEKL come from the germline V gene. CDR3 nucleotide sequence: TGCGCCAGCAGTAAACTAGCGGGGGGCTACAATGAGCAGTTCTTC. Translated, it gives CASSKLAGGYNEQFF.

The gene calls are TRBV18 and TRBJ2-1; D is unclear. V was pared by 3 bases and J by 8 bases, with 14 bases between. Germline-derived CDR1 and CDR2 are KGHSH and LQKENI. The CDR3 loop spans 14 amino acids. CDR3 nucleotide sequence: TGTGCCAGCTCACCCGGGTCGCCACGCGATGAGCAGTTCTTC. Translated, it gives CASSPGSPRDEQFF.

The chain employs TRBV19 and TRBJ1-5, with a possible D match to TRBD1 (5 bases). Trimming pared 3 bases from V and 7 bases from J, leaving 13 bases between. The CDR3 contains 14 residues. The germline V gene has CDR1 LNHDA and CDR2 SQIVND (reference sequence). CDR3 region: CASSMWGGEQPQHF. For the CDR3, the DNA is TGTGCCAGTAGTATGTGGGGGGGGGAACAGCCCCAGCATTTT.

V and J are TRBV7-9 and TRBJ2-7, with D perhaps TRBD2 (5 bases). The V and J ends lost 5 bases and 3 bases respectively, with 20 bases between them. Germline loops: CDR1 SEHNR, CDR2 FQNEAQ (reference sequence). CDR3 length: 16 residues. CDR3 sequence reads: CASSPIMRVRSYEQYF. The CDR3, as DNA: TGTGCCAGCAGCCCCATTATGCGGGTGAGGAGCTACGAGCAGTACTTC.